One and the same sample provided the 26 T cell receptor beta chains below, sequenced in a study of T cell responses to AZD1222 COVID-19 vaccine. TCRdb's table, derived via immunoSEQ multiplex PCR, lists solely in-frame clones and lacks some. The repertoire holds some 86,000 clones, with 70% to 90% as singletons. This specimen was peripheral blood, taken on day 0 of AZD1222 vaccination. The source is an adult in good health.

As DNA, the CDR3 is TGTGCCAGCAGCTTGGGGCGGGCACGGACTCAAGAGACCCAGTACTTC. Translating gives CASSLGRARTQETQYF. The chain recombines TRBV5-4 with TRBJ2-5, with D maybe TRBD2 (5 bases). This CDR3 has 16 amino acids. Germline assignment: CDR1 SGHNT and CDR2 YYREEE (reference sequence). The V gene lost 0 bases and the J gene lost 2 bases, with 14 bases spanning the gap.

The V gene is TRBV6-1, the J gene TRBJ2-1; 9 positions match TRBD1. The CDR3 totals 15 residues. The germline gives CDR1 MNHNS, CDR2 SASEGT. V gave up 1 base and J gave up 3 bases; unmatched junction bases: 1. CDR3 nucleotide sequence: TGTGCCAGCAGTGAAGGGGGACAGGGCTACAATGAGCAGTTCTTC. Translated: CASSEGGQGYNEQFF.

This clone was seen more than once but under ten times. This sequence joins TRBV7-9 and TRBJ2-1; TRBD1 matches at 9 bases. The CDR3 has 17 amino acids. Losses at the gene ends were 4 bases for V and 0 bases for J; bases not matched to a gene: 7. Germline V gene data show CDR1 as SEHNR and CDR2 as FQNEAQ (reference sequence). The CDR3 is CASSYPTGGSSYNEQFF. The CDR3 DNA reads TGTGCCAGCAGCTACCCGACAGGGGGGAGCTCCTACAATGAGCAGTTCTTC.

V is TRBV5-6 and J is TRBJ2-3; tentatively, D is TRBD2 (6 bases). Trimming cost V 3 bases and J 1 base, with 9 bases left between them. The CDR3 runs 14 residues. The germline CDR1 and CDR2 sequences are SGHDT and YYEEEE. The CDR3 sequence: CASSWPSGTDTQYF. The CDR3 DNA sequence: TGTGCCAGCAGCTGGCCTAGCGGCACAGATACGCAGTATTTT.

The chain uses TRBV7-9 and TRBJ1-3; possible D gene TRBD1, 6 bases. CDR1 and CDR2 from the germline V gene are SEHNR and FQNEAQ (reference sequence). The CDR3 is 16 residues long. The V end was cut by 5 bases, the J end by 0 bases, with 14 bases between. CDR3 loop: CASSHDRQFSGNTIYF. The CDR3, as DNA: TGTGCCAGCAGCCATGACAGGCAGTTCTCTGGAAACACCATATATTTT. Using reference TRBV7-9 and TRBJ1-3 for the parts outside the CDR3, the full variable domain is DTGVSQNPRHKITKRGQNVTFRCDPISEHNRLYWYRQTLGQGPEFLTYFQNEAQLEKSRLLSDRFSAERPKGSFSTLEIQRTEQGDSAMYLCASSHDRQFSGNTIYFGEGSWLTVV.

In DNA form, the CDR3 reads TGTGCCAGTAAATATTCAGGTCCGGGTTATGGCTACACCTTC. Its translation is CASKYSGPGYGYTF. The gene calls are TRBV19 and TRBJ1-2; D not resolved. CDR3 length equals 14 residues. The germline gives CDR1 LNHDA, CDR2 SQIVND (reference sequence). Trimming left V 7 bases short and J 5 bases short, with 17 bases between. The whole variable domain, remainder taken from reference TRBV19 and TRBJ1-2, is DGGITQSPKYLFRKEGQNVTLSCEQNLNHDAMYWYRQDPGQGLRLIYYSQIVNDFQKGDIAEGYSVSREKKESFPLTVTSAQKNPTAFYLCASKYSGPGYGYTFGSGTRLTVV.

As concerns this clone: The same CDR3 is also encoded by other DNA sequences in this sample. The chain has TRBV30 and TRBJ2-3; TRBD1 or TRBD2 may be the D gene (5 bases each). CDR1 and CDR2 (germline): GTSNPN, SVGIG (reference sequence). V lost 0 bases and J 1 base, leaving 8 bases between the germline ends. This CDR3 spans 14 amino acids. The CDR3 bases are TGTGCCTGGAGTGTTGGGGGAGGCACAGATACGCAGTATTTT. Protein product: CAWSVGGGTDTQYF.

The count of this clone is one. V usage is TRBV28 and J usage is TRBJ1-5; 7 bases are a match to TRBD1. The CDR3 contains 16 residues. Germline assignment: CDR1 MDHEN and CDR2 SYDVKM. Trimming took 4 bases from V and 4 from J; bases not matched to a gene: 10. This CDR3 reads CASSSLRDSFNQPQHF. The CDR3 DNA sequence: TGTGCCAGCAGTTCGTTAAGGGACAGTTTTAATCAGCCCCAGCATTTT.

The rearrangement joins TRBV27 to TRBJ1-2; 7 bases line up with TRBD1. The length of the CDR3 is 20 residues. The J segment lost 5 bases and the V segment lost 0 bases, leaving 21 bases of the junction unmatched. The germline gives CDR1 MNHEY, CDR2 SMNVEV (reference sequence). CDR3 protein: CASSLSFLDLRTGVGYGYTF. DNA of the CDR3: TGTGCCAGCAGTTTATCGTTCTTGGATTTAAGGACAGGAGTAGGGTATGGCTACACCTTC.

The gene calls are TRBV29-1 and TRBJ2-5; 7 bases are a match to TRBD2. From germline, CDR1 is SQVTM and CDR2 ANQGSEA. After removal of 5 bases from V and 5 bases from J, the junction contained 14 bases not matched to a gene. The CDR3 loop spans 15 amino acids. The CDR3 region has the DNA TGCAGCGTTTCCTTCGGGGCTAGCGGCTGGGAGACCCAGTACTTC. Translating it yields CSVSFGASGWETQYF.

The chain recombines TRBV6-2 or TRBV6-3 with TRBJ2-2; 8 nucleotides match TRBD2. V gave up 0 bases and J gave up 0 bases; unmatched junction bases: 3. The germline CDR1 and CDR2 sequences are MNHEY and SVGEGT. The CDR3 sequence is 17 residues long. The CDR3 nucleotides are TGTGCCAGCAGTTACTCGAAACTAGCGGCGAACACCGGGGAGCTGTTTTTT. Its translation: CASSYSKLAANTGELFF.

This chain uses TRBV3-1 (or the pseudogene TRBV3-2) with TRBJ2-3, with 10 bases aligning to TRBD2. The V segment lost 4 bases and the J segment 3 bases; nucleotides outside the gene matches: 7. The CDR3 runs 16 residues. Germline V CDR1 and CDR2: LGHDT, YNNKEL (reference sequence). CDR3 sequence (DNA): TGTGCCAGCAGCCCAGCAGCGGGGGGGTGGACAGATACGCAGTATTTT. Translated: CASSPAAGGWTDTQYF.

The rearrangement uses TRBV30 and TRBJ2-5; D perhaps matches TRBD1 (5 bases). The V gene's germline CDR1 is GTSNPN and CDR2 SVGIG (reference sequence). CDR3 length equals 14 residues. The germline V and J ends were trimmed by 1 base and 0 bases, with 9 bases remaining between them. CDR3 loop: CAWSGGGYQETQYF. The CDR3 nucleotides read TGTGCCTGGAGTGGGGGCGGTTACCAAGAGACCCAGTACTTC.

The V gene is TRBV18, the J gene TRBJ1-2, with unresolved D. This CDR3 contains 15 residues. Germline loops: CDR1 KGHSH, CDR2 LQKENI. Trimming left V 2 bases short and J 4 bases short, with 14 bases between. CDR3 sequence (DNA): TGTGCCAGCTCACCAAGGGCCCCGGGAGGCTATGGCTACACCTTC. Its protein is CASSPRAPGGYGYTF.

The V gene is TRBV20-1, the J gene TRBJ2-3; 14 bases are shared with TRBD2. The CDR3 totals 16 residues. CDR1 and CDR2 from the germline V gene are DFQATT and SNEGSKA (reference sequence). V trimming: 3 bases; J trimming: 3 bases; junction bases outside the gene matches: 5. CDR3 DNA: TGCAGTGCTAGTAGGACTAGCGGGGGGCAAACAGATACGCAGTATTTT. Translated: CSASRTSGGQTDTQYF.

The V and J genes are TRBV4-1 and TRBJ2-2; 8 nucleotides match TRBD2. CDR3 length: 16 amino acids. The germline gives CDR1 MGHRA, CDR2 YSYEKL. V gave up 4 bases and J gave up 3 bases; unmatched junction bases: 7. The CDR3 reads CASSPSSGGYTGELFF. CDR3 nucleotide sequence: TGCGCCAGCAGCCCGTCCAGCGGGGGTTACACCGGGGAGCTGTTTTTT.

The chain carries TRBV6-5 and TRBJ1-2; TRBD1 aligns across 9 bases. The V gene end was trimmed by 8 bases and the J gene end by 3 bases; junction bases not matched to a gene: 7. CDR1 is MNHEY, CDR2 SVGAGI, per germline. The CDR3 is 14 amino acids. The CDR3 loop reads CASRIDRGDYGYTF. The DNA of the CDR3 is TGTGCCAGCCGAATCGACAGGGGGGACTATGGCTACACCTTC.

The count of this clone is one. This sequence joins TRBV11-3 and TRBJ2-5; TRBD2 is a possible D gene (5 bases). Germline V gene lookup returns CDR1 SGHNT and CDR2 YENEEA. The CDR3 totals 16 residues. V gave up 2 bases and J gave up 6 bases, with 19 bases separating them. The CDR3 region has the DNA TGTGCCAGCAGCTTATTTCTGGACGGGATTGGACAGACCCAGTACTTC. Translating gives CASSLFLDGIGQTQYF.

The chain combines TRBV6-5 with TRBJ2-5; D is uncertain. Germline V gene lookup returns CDR1 MNHEY and CDR2 SVGAGI. The CDR3 runs to 14 residues. The V end lost 2 bases, the J end lost 1 base, and 8 bases lay between the germline ends. The CDR3, as DNA: TGTGCCAGCAGTTACGGCACCCTCCAAGAGACCCAGTACTTC. Its translation is CASSYGTLQETQYF.

The rearrangement uses TRBV18 and TRBJ2-7; TRBD2 is a possible D gene (6 bases). Trimming removed 1 base at V and 2 bases at J, with 12 bases between. The CDR3 length is 15 residues. The V gene's germline CDR1 is KGHSH and CDR2 LQKENI. The CDR3 sequence: CASSPLGGQPYEQYF. The CDR3 DNA sequence: TGTGCCAGCTCACCACTCGGGGGTCAGCCCTACGAGCAGTACTTC.

V and J are TRBV30 and TRBJ1-2, with D uncertain. Looked up from germline, CDR1 is GTSNPN and CDR2 is SVGIG (reference sequence). This CDR3 has 13 residues. Trimming stripped 0 bases from V and 6 bases from J, with 11 bases between. CDR3 DNA: TGTGCCTGGAGTGTAGCTGGGCTTGATGGCTACACCTTC. It codes for CAWSVAGLDGYTF.

The genes are TRBV30 and TRBJ2-1, with 8 bases matching TRBD2. Trimming at V came to 0 bases and at J to 11 bases, leaving 12 bases not matched to a gene. Germline V lookup: CDR1 GTSNPN, CDR2 SVGIG (reference sequence). The CDR3 contains 15 residues. CDR3 in DNA: TGTGCCTGGAGTGTAGGGCTAGCGGGTACAAGTAAGCAGTTCTTC. This encodes CAWSVGLAGTSKQFF.

Only a few counts were recorded for this clone. CDR3 sequence (DNA): TGTGCCAGCAGCCCCGCGCCCCGGGGGTCACCCCTCCACTTT. Protein product: CASSPAPRGSPLHF. This chain connects TRBV5-4 to TRBJ1-6; D may be TRBD1 (5 bases). Trimming took 4 bases from V and 10 from J, leaving 15 bases between them. The germline CDR1 and CDR2 sequences are SGHNT and YYREEE (reference sequence). The CDR3 covers 14 residues.

V gene TRBV2 combines with J gene TRBJ2-4, with D perhaps matching TRBD1 (6 bases). V dropped 4 bases and J dropped 2 bases, with 18 bases sitting between them. CDR3 length: 17 residues. Germline lookup yields CDR1 SNHLY and CDR2 FYNNEI. CDR3 nucleotides: TGTGCCAGCAGTGTTGGCAGGGGTGGAGGAACCAAAAACATTCAGTACTTC. As protein: CASSVGRGGGTKNIQYF.

The rearrangement links TRBV7-9 to TRBJ1-5; D is possibly TRBD1 (6 bases). Trimming cost V 4 bases and J 4 bases, with 17 bases left between them. Germline CDR1 reads SEHNR; CDR2 reads FQNEAQ (reference sequence). CDR3 length: 16 amino acids. Here the CDR3 reads CASSSWGRGANQPQHF. The CDR3 nucleotides are TGTGCCAGCAGCTCATGGGGTAGGGGGGCTAATCAGCCCCAGCATTTT.

The V gene is TRBV5-4, the J gene TRBJ2-1, with unresolved D. Trimming took 4 bases from V and 4 from J, leaving 18 bases between them. The CDR3 runs to 16 residues. Germline CDR1 SGHNT, CDR2 YYREEE (reference sequence). DNA for the CDR3: TGTGCCAGCAGCCTGGGATCGGAAGCATTATACAATGAGCAGTTCTTC. Translation gives CASSLGSEALYNEQFF.